The 10 T cell receptor beta chains presented below share a single source sample, sequenced in a study of neoadjuvant anti-PD-1 for oral cavity cancer. Clones were read by immunoSEQ multiplex PCR, and TCRdb kept only the in-frame ones, dropping some. The sample records nearly 15,000 clones, around 36% being singletons. Time point of the sample: after neoadjuvant nivolumab, at surgical resection. This material consisted of tumor tissue, taken after nivolumab (anti-PD-1) treatment. The receptors were gathered from a person between 35 and 79 years old with oral cavity squamous cell carcinoma.

V and J are TRBV4-1 and TRBJ2-1; TRBD1 agrees at 9 bases. The V and J ends lost 1 base and 7 bases, in that order; junction bases with no gene match: 8. Looked up from germline, CDR1 is MGHRA and CDR2 is YSYEKL. The CDR3 length is 16 residues. CDR3 DNA sequence: TGCGCCAGCAGCCAAGCCCCGGGACAGGGCTTTAATGAGCAGTTCTTC. Protein product: CASSQAPGQGFNEQFF.

The chain couples TRBV2 to TRBJ1-5; D is ambiguous. Germline V gives CDR1 SNHLY, CDR2 FYNNEI. The CDR3 has 13 amino acids. Between the trimmed V and J ends, which lost 0 bases and 7 bases, there was a span of 7 bases. CDR3 bases: TGTGCCAGCAGTGAAGCGCGTCCCCAGCCCCAGCATTTT. Its translation: CASSEARPQPQHF.

This sequence joins TRBV4-3 and TRBJ2-7; possible D gene TRBD1, 5 bases. The germline V gene encodes CDR1 LGHNA and CDR2 YSLEER. The CDR3 extends over 13 amino acids. With 3 bases removed from V and 0 bases from J, the gap between germline ends came to 6 bases. CDR3 sequence: CASSHQGSYEQYF. Written as DNA, the CDR3 is TGCGCCAGCAGCCACCAGGGCTCCTACGAGCAGTACTTC.

The chain carries TRBV19 and TRBJ2-3; D is perhaps TRBD1 or TRBD2 (5 bases each). The CDR3 is 13 residues long. Germline loops: CDR1 LNHDA, CDR2 SQIVND (reference sequence). The V gene lost 6 bases and the J gene lost 4 bases, with 11 bases spanning the gap. The CDR3 DNA reads as TGTGCCAGTAGCCTACGGGGCCCAGATACGCAGTATTTT. It is translated as CASSLRGPDTQYF.

This chain links TRBV28 with TRBJ1-5; D unclear. Trimming took off 6 bases at V and 3 bases at J, with 6 bases between the two ends. Germline V gives CDR1 MDHEN, CDR2 SYDVKM. CDR3 length: 12 residues. The CDR3 loop reads CASRTSNQPQHF. For the CDR3, the DNA is TGTGCCAGCAGAACCTCCAATCAGCCCCAGCATTTT.

The gene calls are TRBV2 and TRBJ1-5, with 7 bases that match TRBD1. J lost 10 bases, V lost 0 bases, and 6 bases had no gene match. The CDR3 runs to 14 residues. Germline CDR1 and CDR2: SNHLY and FYNNEI. The CDR3 spells CASSEATTGLPQHF. CDR3 DNA: TGTGCCAGCAGTGAAGCGACGACAGGGCTCCCCCAGCATTTT.

In its sample, this clone was seen many times. The V and J genes are TRBV7-6 and TRBJ1-1; D gene uncertain. V shed 1 base and J shed 0 bases, with 6 bases lying between them. The CDR3 extends over 14 amino acids. Germline V CDR1 and CDR2: SGHVS, FNYEAQ. CDR3 loop: CASSLGRMNTEAFF. DNA of the CDR3: TGTGCCAGCAGCTTAGGTAGGATGAACACTGAAGCTTTCTTT. The entire variable domain, with the rest obtained from reference TRBV7-6 and TRBJ1-1, is as follows: GAGVSQSPRYKVTKRGQDVALRCDPISGHVSLYWYRQALGQGPEFLTYFNYEAQQDKSGLPNDRFSAERPEGSISTLTIQRTEQRDSAMYRCASSLGRMNTEAFFGQGTRLTVV.

Points on this clone: This sequence may be a read error, since a much larger clone differs from it by one base. The J gene is TRBJ1-1, the V gene TRBV2, with D uncertain. CDR1 and CDR2 (germline): SNHLY, FYNNEI. This CDR3 spans 12 amino acids. V lost 5 bases, J lost 1 base, and 5 bases lay in between. This chain's CDR3 is CASSLGNTEAFF. The CDR3 DNA sequence: TGTGCCAGCAGTTTAGGGAACACTGAAGCTTTCTTT. The variable domain in full, completed from reference TRBV2 and TRBJ1-1, reads EPEVTQTPSHQVTQMGQEVILRCVPISNHLYFYWYRQILGQKVEFLVSFYNNEISEKSEIFDDQFSVERPDGSNFTLKIRSTKLEDSAMYFCASSLGNTEAFFGQGTRLTVV.

This rearrangement joins TRBV7-6 to TRBJ2-2, with 9 bases fitting TRBD2. The ends lost 8 bases at V and 1 base at J; junction bases unmatched: 8. Per germline, CDR1 SGHVS and CDR2 FNYEAQ. The CDR3 runs 16 residues. The CDR3 nucleotides are TGTGCCAGCGACGCGCGGGGGGGGCTGAACACCGGGGAGCTGTTTTTT. It yields the protein CASDARGGLNTGELFF.

This clone has a handful of counts. V is TRBV19 and J is TRBJ2-7, with 8 bases lining up with TRBD2. Germline assignment: CDR1 LNHDA and CDR2 SQIVND (reference sequence). The CDR3 has 16 amino acids. V trimming: 3 bases; J trimming: 5 bases; junction bases outside the gene matches: 12. The CDR3 sequence: CASSIGVRGGIDEQYF. DNA for the CDR3: TGTGCCAGTAGTATCGGAGTACGGGGGGGAATCGACGAGCAGTACTTC.